This is a list of T cell receptor beta chains from one sample in a study of blood T cell repertoires in COVID-19. This table comes from immunoSEQ multiplex PCR, and its TCRdb copy is limited to in-frame clones, with some not included. Of approximately 270,000 clones in the sample, around 90% were seen once. The specimen sequenced was PBMCs or T cells enriched from blood (not recorded which). These receptors all come from a man aged 40-55 years who had been exposed to COVID-19. Each CDR3 is given with its conserved first and last residue. The D gene is left open where the match is weak. The size field is filled for only some rows; it gives once, few, many or a size class.

j_gene | d_gene | abundance | v_gene | CDR3nt | CDR3aa
TRBJ2-1 | . | . | TRBV7-3 | TGTGCCAGCAGCGCTACTGGGAGCTCCTACAATGAGCAGTTCTTC | CASSATGSSYNEQFF
TRBJ2-7 | . | . | TRBV13 | TGTGCCAGCAGAGAGGGGGAGGGCCCCCTCTACGAGCAGTACTTC | CASREGEGPLYEQYF
TRBJ2-1 | . | . | TRBV12-3/TRBV12-4 | TGTGCCAGCAGTTGGCACAATGAGCAGTTCTTC | CASSWHNEQFF
TRBJ1-1 | TRBD1 | . | TRBV6-5 | TGTGCCAGCAGCCGGGACAGGGTGGTCACTGAAGCTTTCTTT | CASSRDRVVTEAFF
TRBJ2-2 | TRBD2 | . | TRBV7-3 | TGTGCCAGCAGCACCTTCAGCGGGAGGGCCGCCGGGGAGCTGTTTTTT | CASSTFSGRAAGELFF
TRBJ2-3 | TRBD2 | once | TRBV7-2 | TGTGCCAGCAGCTCATCTAGCGGGGTCAGGGATACGCAGTATTTT | CASSSSSGVRDTQYF
TRBJ1-6 | . | . | TRBV6-5 | TGTGCCAGCAGTTACCCGGACAGACATTCACCCCTCCACTTT | CASSYPDRHSPLHF
TRBJ1-2 | . | once | TRBV27 | TGTGCCAGCAGTTTTTCGGATAGGGGTTTTAACTATGGCTACACCTTC | CASSFSDRGFNYGYTF
TRBJ1-2 | TRBD1 | . | TRBV24-1 | TGTGCCACCAGTGCACCGGGACAGGACATTTATGGCTACACCTTC | CATSAPGQDIYGYTF
TRBJ2-7 | . | . | TRBV23-1 | TGCGCCAGCAGTCAATCGGGTCAAACGATCCGGGACTCCTACGAGCAGTACTTC | CASSQSGQTIRDSYEQYF
TRBJ1-5 | . | . | TRBV28 | TGTGCCAGCAGTTCGGACAGAGAAAATCAGCCCCAGCATTTT | CASSSDRENQPQHF
TRBJ2-2 | . | . | TRBV3-1/TRBV3-2 | TGTGCCAGCAGCCCCCGGACAGAGAACACCGGGGAGCTGTTTTTT | CASSPRTENTGELFF
TRBJ1-4 | . | . | TRBV28 | TGTGCCAGCAGTTCACAGGGAAATAGTGAAAAACTGTTTTTT | CASSSQGNSEKLFF
TRBJ2-1 | TRBD1 | . | TRBV4-3 | TGCGCCAGCAGTCAGACAGGGCCGCAGAATGAGCAGTTCTTC | CASSQTGPQNEQFF
TRBJ1-6 | TRBD1 | . | TRBV5-4 | TGTGCCAGCAGCTTGGAGGTCCAGGGGGTTAATTCACCCCTCCACTTT | CASSLEVQGVNSPLHF
TRBJ1-2 | . | . | TRBV28 | TGTGCCACTTTGGGGGGTGGCTACACCTTC | CATLGGGYTF
TRBJ1-1 | TRBD1 | once | TRBV3-1/TRBV3-2 | TGTGCCAGCAGCCAACGGGACAGGGGGCGAAGTGAAGCTTTCTTT | CASSQRDRGRSEAFF
TRBJ2-1 | TRBD2 | . | TRBV3-1/TRBV3-2 | TGTGCCAGCAGCGGAAGGGAGGGCCGTAATGAGCAGTTCTTC | CASSGREGRNEQFF
TRBJ2-1 | TRBD1 | . | TRBV10-2 | TGCGCCAGCAGTGAGGCAGACAGGGGGCTTACGAATGAGCAGTTCTTC | CASSEADRGLTNEQFF
TRBJ2-2 | . | . | TRBV14 | TGTGCCAGAAGACTATGGGCAGCGAACACCGGGGAGCTGTTTTTT | CARRLWAANTGELFF
TRBJ2-7 | . | once | TRBV10-3 | TGTGCCATCAGTGAGTTGTTACAGGAGGGATACGAGCAGTACTTC | CAISELLQEGYEQYF
TRBJ2-2 | . | . | TRBV24-1 | TGTGCCACCACCAGGGAGGACACCGGGGAGCTGTTTTTT | CATTREDTGELFF
TRBJ1-1 | . | . | TRBV5-1 | TGCGCCAGCAGCTTGCTCCCTGGCAGGGACACTGAAGCTTTCTTT | CASSLLPGRDTEAFF
TRBJ2-1 | . | . | TRBV12-5 | TGTGCTAGTGGTTTGGTATACCTCGTGGACCCCCGACAGGGAGGTAGCTATGAGCAGTTCTTC | CASGLVYLVDPRQGGSYEQFF
TRBJ2-3 | TRBD2 | . | TRBV19 | TGTGCCAGTGCAGGGAGCGGGAGGGTAACAGATACGCAGTATTTT | CASAGSGRVTDTQYF
TRBJ2-5 | TRBD2 | few | TRBV10-3 | TGTGCCACCTCTCCTAGCGGCAGCATGGGAGAGACCCAGTACTTC | CATSPSGSMGETQYF
TRBJ2-3 | . | . | TRBV6-5 | TGTGCCAGCACCGGAGGAGCATTGGGCACAGATACGCAGTATTTT | CASTGGALGTDTQYF
TRBJ1-3 | TRBD1 | . | TRBV5-4 | TGTGCCAGCAGCTTGGAACAGGGGGCGTCTTATTTT | CASSLEQGASYF